These T cell receptor beta chains were read from a single sample in a study of tumor T cells in aggressive B-cell lymphoma. TCRdb keeps only in-frame clones here, not all; method: immunoSEQ multiplex PCR. Among about 9,000 clones listed, roughly 85% were seen once. The sample consisted of tumor tissue. The source of these receptors is an adult with diffuse large B cell lymphoma. Both conserved end residues are part of each CDR3. Each record gives: J gene, V gene, D gene, CDR3 protein, CDR3 DNA. A D gene is named only where the DNA matches it firmly.

TRBJ1-2 | TRBV30 | - | CAWSFAFNYGYTF | TGTGCCTGGAGTTTCGCGTTTAACTATGGCTACACCTTC
TRBJ1-5 | TRBV29-1 | TRBD1 | CSVTTGHGQPQHF | TGCAGCGTGACGACAGGGCATGGGCAGCCCCAGCATTTT
TRBJ1-5 | TRBV5-6 | - | CASSPREGSQPQHF | TGTGCCAGCAGCCCCCGGGAGGGGAGTCAGCCCCAGCATTTT
TRBJ1-2 | TRBV2 | TRBD1 | CASSVGQGVDGYTF | TGTGCCAGCAGTGTCGGACAGGGAGTAGATGGCTACACCTTC
TRBJ2-5 | TRBV27 | TRBD1 | CASSQPGTGLQETQYF | TGTGCCAGCAGTCAACCCGGGACAGGTCTCCAAGAGACCCAGTACTTC
TRBJ2-1 | TRBV7-7 | - | CASSLKGVSNEQFF | TGTGCTAGCAGCTTGAAAGGGGTTTCAAATGAGCAGTTCTTC
TRBJ2-2 | TRBV6-1 | - | CASINRENTGELFF | TGTGCCAGCATTAACAGGGAGAACACCGGGGAGCTGTTTTTT
TRBJ1-3 | TRBV4-3 | - | CASSQDADSGVKDTIYF | TGCGCCAGCAGCCAAGATGCGGACAGTGGGGTAAAGGACACCATATATTTT
TRBJ1-4 | TRBV6-1 | TRBD1 | CASNEIRTGKEVLGLGEKLFF | TGTGCCAGCAATGAAATCCGGACAGGAAAGGAGGTTCTGGGGCTTGGGGAAAAACTGTTTTTT
TRBJ1-5 | TRBV6-5 | - | CASSRDSFSNQPQHF | TGTGCCAGCAGTCGAGACAGTTTTAGCAATCAGCCCCAGCATTTT
TRBJ1-2 | TRBV30 | - | CASHKRGGYTF | TGTGCCAGCCACAAACGAGGGGGCTACACCTTC
TRBJ1-2 | TRBV19 | TRBD1 | CASSSGQGAAGYTF | TGTGCCAGTAGTAGCGGACAGGGGGCTGCCGGCTACACCTTC